Listed here is a single T cell receptor (beta chain). No antigen is known for it. TCRdb keeps only in-frame clones here, not all; method: immunoSEQ multiplex PCR. The table lists around 100,000 clones, roughly 93% of them singletons. The data stem from a study of siplizumab effects on memory and regulatory T cells. CDR3 size: 13 residues. V dropped 5 bases and J dropped 3 bases, with 10 bases sitting between them. Germline V lookup: CDR1 LNHDA, CDR2 SQIVND (reference sequence). Study findings and constraints: The alloresponse seemed to draw substantially on naive T cells, which appeared more diverse than memory cells. Naive or memory phenotype was unassignable for roughly 75-95% of proliferating CD4+ or CD8+ clones.

This clonotype was sampled from a human donor in good health. The specimen was non-Treg CD4+ T cells sorted from blood. V and J are TRBV19 and TRBJ1-1; TRBD1 is a possible D gene (5 bases). In DNA, the CDR3 is TGTGCCAGTAGTTCTGGGGGGGACACTGAAGCTTTCTTT. Protein: CASSSGGDTEAFF.